These T cell receptor beta chains were read from a single sample in a study of shared clonotypes between healthy human individuals. The table came from immunoSEQ multiplex PCR; TCRdb's copy has only in-frame clones and leaves some out. The table shows approximately 2,300,000 clones, with roughly 92% occurring only once. The sequenced material came from naive CD4+ T cells from PBMCs. These receptors all stem from a man aged 18 to 35 in good health. Some clones in this sample may be carry-over from other donors' samples. CDR3s include the opening cysteine and the closing phenylalanine or tryptophan. The D gene is left open where the match is weak. Expanded clones get a size class; other rows say once, few or many, or leave the size out.

j_call,d_call,clone_size,v_call,cdr3_nt,cdr3_aa
TRBJ1-1,-,-,TRBV19,TGTGCCAGTAGTATGGTCACGGTCCCAATGAACACTGAAGCTTTCTTT,CASSMVTVPMNTEAFF
TRBJ2-3,-,-,TRBV11-2,TGTGCCAGCAGCTTCTCTGGGACAGATACGCAGTATTTT,CASSFSGTDTQYF
TRBJ2-7,TRBD1,-,TRBV6-5,TGTGCCAGCAGAGCCCCCGGGACAGGGTCGGGCGAGCAGTACTTC,CASRAPGTGSGEQYF
TRBJ2-3,TRBD2,-,TRBV18,TGTGCCAGCTCCCCCCCGGGACTAGCGGGAGTCTCCGATACGCAGTATTTT,CASSPPGLAGVSDTQYF
TRBJ2-7,TRBD2,-,TRBV10-2,TGCGCCAGCAGTGAGTGGCGGGAGCACGGGCTCCCCCCCTACGAGCAGTACTTC,CASSEWREHGLPPYEQYF
TRBJ1-1,TRBD1,-,TRBV29-1,TGCAGCGTCCGGGACAGGAACACTGAAGCTTTCTTT,CSVRDRNTEAFF
TRBJ2-2,-,-,TRBV4-1,TGCGCCAGCAGCCAAGATAGACCCGGGGAGCTGTTTTTT,CASSQDRPGELFF
TRBJ2-7,TRBD2,-,TRBV7-2,TGTGCCAGCAGCTTACAGAGCGGGAGGGGCCTCGAGCAGTACTTC,CASSLQSGRGLEQYF
TRBJ2-3,TRBD2,-,TRBV18,TGTGCCAGCTCACCCTGGACTAGCCCAGATACGCAGTATTTT,CASSPWTSPDTQYF
TRBJ2-2,-,-,TRBV28,TGTGCCAGCATGACAGGGAACACCGGGGAGCTGTTTTTT,CASMTGNTGELFF
TRBJ2-3,-,-,TRBV5-1,TGCGCCAGCAGCTTGGAGTGGGCTTCTGGCACAGATACGCAGTATTTT,CASSLEWASGTDTQYF
TRBJ1-2,-,-,TRBV7-2,TGTGCCAGCAGCTTAGAGAAGGCCAGGGCAGATGGCTACACCTTC,CASSLEKARADGYTF
TRBJ2-1,TRBD1,-,TRBV5-1,TGCGCCAGCAGCTGGGGGGGACAGGGACCTGAGCAGTTCTTC,CASSWGGQGPEQFF
TRBJ2-5,-,-,TRBV2,TGTGCCAGCAGTGAAGACAGGGATCAAGAGACCCAGTACTTC,CASSEDRDQETQYF
TRBJ2-5,-,-,TRBV7-8,TGTGCCAGCAGCAGAGGGACGGTGGTGGGGACCCAGTACTTC,CASSRGTVVGTQYF
TRBJ1-1,-,-,TRBV6-1,TGTGCCAGCACCTCGACACGAGCGAACACTGAAGCTTTCTTT,CASTSTRANTEAFF
TRBJ1-1,-,few,TRBV7-9,TGTGCCAGCAGCTCGTTACGTGAAGCTTTCTTT,CASSSLREAFF
TRBJ1-1,TRBD1,-,TRBV27,TGTGCCAGCAGTACAAGGGACAGGGTGAACACTGAAGCTTTCTTT,CASSTRDRVNTEAFF
TRBJ2-1,-,-,TRBV11-2,TGTGCCAGCAGCTCCACTACCGGGGCCCTGAATGAGCAGTTCTTC,CASSSTTGALNEQFF
TRBJ2-5,TRBD2,-,TRBV7-9,TGTGCCAGCAGCCGGGCGGGGGAGGAGACCCAGTACTTC,CASSRAGEETQYF
TRBJ1-2,TRBD1,-,TRBV6-1,TGTGCCAGCAGTTCCGGGACAGGGGTTTACGGCTACACCTTC,CASSSGTGVYGYTF
TRBJ1-5,-,-,TRBV4-2,TGTGCCAGCATGGCCTCTGGCAGGGAATATCAGCCCCAGCATTTT,CASMASGREYQPQHF
TRBJ2-4,-,-,TRBV28,TGTGCCAGCAGTTTTATCGGGAGCAACTTAAACATTCAGTACTTC,CASSFIGSNLNIQYF
TRBJ2-7,TRBD1,-,TRBV10-3,TGTGCCATCAGTGTATGGACAGGAATGCAGTACTTC,CAISVWTGMQYF
TRBJ1-1,TRBD1,-,TRBV9,TGTGCCAGCAGCCCCCACAGGGGGGAAACTGAAGCTTTCTTT,CASSPHRGETEAFF
TRBJ2-5,TRBD1,-,TRBV11-1,TGTGCCAGCAGCTTAAGCGGACAGGGGGCAGAGACCCAGTACTTC,CASSLSGQGAETQYF
TRBJ2-1,TRBD2,-,TRBV10-3,TGTGCCATCAGCGAGGTGACTAGCGGTCCTTCCTACAATGAGCAGTTCTTC,CAISEVTSGPSYNEQFF
TRBJ2-1,-,-,TRBV9,TGTGCCAGCAGCGTAGATAAGCGTAGCTCCTACAATGAGCAGTTCTTC,CASSVDKRSSYNEQFF
TRBJ2-3,-,-,TRBV7-7,TGTGCCAGCAGCCTTAGAAGTGGGGGGACAGATACGCAGTATTTT,CASSLRSGGTDTQYF
TRBJ2-7,-,once,TRBV6-1,TGTGCCAGCAGTGAACGGAGGACACCTTGGGAAGAGCAGTACTTC,CASSERRTPWEEQYF
TRBJ1-1,-,-,TRBV6-5,TGTGCCAGCAGCGGGACACTTAACACTGAAGCTTTCTTT,CASSGTLNTEAFF
TRBJ2-7,-,-,TRBV6-1,TGTGCCAGCAGTCAAAGAACAGGGCCTACCTACGAGCAGTACTTC,CASSQRTGPTYEQYF
TRBJ2-5,-,-,TRBV27,TGTGCCAGCATTTATCCCGAGACCCAGTACTTC,CASIYPETQYF
TRBJ2-7,TRBD2,-,TRBV27,TGTGCCAGCAGTTTATCGGTCCTAGCGGGACGCCGGAACGAGCAGTACTTC,CASSLSVLAGRRNEQYF
TRBJ1-3,TRBD1,-,TRBV28,TGTGCCAGCAGTCCAGGGACAGGAGGAAACACCATATATTTT,CASSPGTGGNTIYF
TRBJ2-5,TRBD1,-,TRBV4-3,TGCGCCAGCAGCCAGGACGGGACAGGGTTCGAGACCCAGTACTTC,CASSQDGTGFETQYF
TRBJ2-1,-,-,TRBV5-1,TGCGCCAGCAGCTTGATAGCGACAATCTCCTACAATGAGCAGTTCTTC,CASSLIATISYNEQFF
TRBJ1-1,TRBD1,-,TRBV5-1,TGCGCCAGCAGCGACAGGGGGATGGCTTTCTTT,CASSDRGMAFF
TRBJ2-7,TRBD1,-,TRBV18,TGTGCCAGCTCACGATCCGGGACAGCCCCTACCGAGCAGTACTTC,CASSRSGTAPTEQYF
TRBJ2-2,TRBD1,once,TRBV28,TGTGCCAGCAGTCGAGGGGGCGGAGCATACGGGGAGCTGTTTTTT,CASSRGGGAYGELFF
TRBJ1-2,TRBD1,-,TRBV28,TGTGCCAGCAGTGAAACAGGGGCCTCCGCCTATGGCTACACCTTC,CASSETGASAYGYTF
TRBJ1-2,-,-,TRBV5-6,TGTGCCAGCAGCACCTTACTACAGGGACTCAACTATGGCTACACCTTC,CASSTLLQGLNYGYTF
TRBJ2-7,-,-,TRBV5-1,TGCGCCAGCAGGCAGGACAACTACGAGCAGTACTTC,CASRQDNYEQYF
TRBJ2-2,TRBD2,-,TRBV7-3,TGTGCCAGCAGCTTAGCTAGCGGGTCGAACACCGGGGAGCTGTTTTTT,CASSLASGSNTGELFF
TRBJ2-1,-,few,TRBV4-2,TGTGCCAGCAGCCAAGATCTCCCCGGACTCCAGTTCTTC,CASSQDLPGLQFF
TRBJ1-1,TRBD1,-,TRBV5-1,TGCGCCAGCAACACAGGGGATCCTCTCACTGAAGCTTTCTTT,CASNTGDPLTEAFF
TRBJ1-1,-,-,TRBV5-8,TGTGCCAGCAGCTTGAGACAGCGGAACACTGAAGCTTTCTTT,CASSLRQRNTEAFF
TRBJ2-1,TRBD2,-,TRBV29-1,TGCAGCGGGGGACTAGCGGGAGAATGGAATGAGCAGTTCTTC,CSGGLAGEWNEQFF
TRBJ1-5,-,-,TRBV9,TGTGCCAGCAGCGTAGGACCGGCGGGAGGACAGCCCCAGCATTTT,CASSVGPAGGQPQHF
TRBJ2-7,-,-,TRBV28,TGTGCCAGCAGTTCCGACAGCTTCACCTACGAGCAGTACTTC,CASSSDSFTYEQYF
TRBJ1-2,-,-,TRBV30,TGTGCCTGGTTTGCGGAGAACTATGGCTACACCTTC,CAWFAENYGYTF
TRBJ2-7,-,-,TRBV20-1,TGCAGTGCTAGTCACACCGGCGAGCAGTACTTC,CSASHTGEQYF
TRBJ2-7,TRBD2,-,TRBV6-1,TGTGCCAGCAGTCGAATTAGGCTAGCGGACTACGAGCAGTACTTC,CASSRIRLADYEQYF
TRBJ1-2,-,-,TRBV27,TGTGCCAGCGCCTCAAACAGGGATCGGGGCTACACCTTC,CASASNRDRGYTF
TRBJ1-4,TRBD1,once,TRBV5-4,TGTGCCAGCAGCCGGGACAGGGCAAGTGAAAAACTGTTTTTT,CASSRDRASEKLFF
TRBJ2-7,TRBD1,-,TRBV18,TGTGCCAGCTCACCATACTCCTTAGAGGCCGCCGGGACAGCGACCTACGAGCAGTACTTC,CASSPYSLEAAGTATYEQYF
TRBJ1-1,-,-,TRBV7-8,TGTGCCAGCAGCCCCCCATGGGGGACTGAAGCTTTCTTT,CASSPPWGTEAFF
TRBJ2-5,-,once,TRBV29-1,TGCAGCGGGCTAGCTGTGCAAGAGACCCAGTACTTC,CSGLAVQETQYF
TRBJ1-1,-,-,TRBV6-6,TGTGCCAGCAGCTTCGGACAGAACACTGAAGCTTTCTTT,CASSFGQNTEAFF
TRBJ1-1,TRBD1,-,TRBV15,TGTGCCACCAGCAGACCGGGACAGAGATTGTTCACTGAAGCTTTCTTT,CATSRPGQRLFTEAFF